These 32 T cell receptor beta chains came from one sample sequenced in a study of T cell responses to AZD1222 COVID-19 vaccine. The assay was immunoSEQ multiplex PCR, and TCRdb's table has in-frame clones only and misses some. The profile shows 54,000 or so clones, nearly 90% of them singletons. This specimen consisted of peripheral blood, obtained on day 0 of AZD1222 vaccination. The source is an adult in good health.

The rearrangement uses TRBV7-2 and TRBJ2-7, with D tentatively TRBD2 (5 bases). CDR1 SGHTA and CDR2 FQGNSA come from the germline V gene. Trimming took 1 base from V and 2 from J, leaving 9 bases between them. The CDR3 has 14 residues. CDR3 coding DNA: TGTGCCAGCAGCTTAGGAGGGTATGCCTACGAGCAGTACTTC. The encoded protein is CASSLGGYAYEQYF.

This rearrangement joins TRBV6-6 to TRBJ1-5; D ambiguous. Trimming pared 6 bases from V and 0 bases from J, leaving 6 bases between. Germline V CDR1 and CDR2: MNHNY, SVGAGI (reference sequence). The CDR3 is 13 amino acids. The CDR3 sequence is CASSRDSNQPQHF. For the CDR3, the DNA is TGTGCCAGCAGCCGCGATAGCAATCAGCCCCAGCATTTT.

The CDR3, as DNA: TGCGCCAGCAGCCAAGTGGCTAGCGGGGGGGTTGGGACCGGGGAGCTGTTTTTT. Protein product: CASSQVASGGVGTGELFF. The J gene is TRBJ2-2, the V gene TRBV4-1, with 12 bases lining up with TRBD2. The CDR3 length is 18 residues. J lost 5 bases, V lost 1 base, and 8 bases had no gene match. Germline-derived CDR1 and CDR2 are MGHRA and YSYEKL.

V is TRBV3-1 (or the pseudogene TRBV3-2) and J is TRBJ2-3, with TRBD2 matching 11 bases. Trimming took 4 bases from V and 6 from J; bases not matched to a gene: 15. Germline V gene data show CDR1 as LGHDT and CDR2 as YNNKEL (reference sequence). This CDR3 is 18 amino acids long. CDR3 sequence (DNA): TGTGCCAGCAGCCGCCAAATAGCGGGGGGGGTGAGTCTTGATACGCAGTATTTT. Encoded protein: CASSRQIAGGVSLDTQYF.

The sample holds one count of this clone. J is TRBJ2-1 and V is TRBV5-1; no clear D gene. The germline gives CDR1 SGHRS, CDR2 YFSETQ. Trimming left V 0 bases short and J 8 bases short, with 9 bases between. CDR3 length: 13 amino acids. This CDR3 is CASSLGALDEQFF. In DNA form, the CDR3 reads TGCGCCAGCAGCTTGGGTGCATTGGATGAGCAGTTCTTC.

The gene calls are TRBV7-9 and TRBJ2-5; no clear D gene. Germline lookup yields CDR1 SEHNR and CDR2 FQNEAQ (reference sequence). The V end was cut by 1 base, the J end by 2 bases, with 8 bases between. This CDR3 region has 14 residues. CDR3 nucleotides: TGTGCCAGCAGCTTAGTACAGCAACAAGAGACCCAGTACTTC. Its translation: CASSLVQQQETQYF.

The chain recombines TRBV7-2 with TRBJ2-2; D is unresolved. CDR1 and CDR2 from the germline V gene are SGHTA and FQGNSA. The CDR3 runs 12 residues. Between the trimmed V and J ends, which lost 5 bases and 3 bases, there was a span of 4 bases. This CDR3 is CASSPYTGELFF. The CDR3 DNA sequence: TGTGCCAGCAGCCCGTACACCGGGGAGCTGTTTTTT.

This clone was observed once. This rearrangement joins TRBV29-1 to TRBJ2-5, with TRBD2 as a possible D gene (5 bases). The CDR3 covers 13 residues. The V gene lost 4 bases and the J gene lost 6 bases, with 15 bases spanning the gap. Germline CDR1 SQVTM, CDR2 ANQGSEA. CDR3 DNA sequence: TGCAGCGTTGGTAGTTCCGACGGGAAGACCCAGTACTTC. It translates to CSVGSSDGKTQYF. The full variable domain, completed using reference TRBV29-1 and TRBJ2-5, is SAVISQKPSRDICQRGTSLTIQCQVDSQVTMMFWYRQQPGQSLTLIATANQGSEATYESGFVIDKFPISRPNLTFSTLTVSNMSPEDSSIYLCSVGSSDGKTQYFGPGTRLLVL.

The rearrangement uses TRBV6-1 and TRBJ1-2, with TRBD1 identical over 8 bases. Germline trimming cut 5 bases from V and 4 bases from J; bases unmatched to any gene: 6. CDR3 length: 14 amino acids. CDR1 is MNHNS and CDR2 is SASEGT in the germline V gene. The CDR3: CASSSSDRGYGYTF. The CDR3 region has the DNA TGTGCCAGCAGTTCCTCCGACAGGGGCTATGGCTACACCTTC.

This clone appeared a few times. The CDR3 sequence is CAWVGDSYGYTF. CDR3 DNA: TGTGCCTGGGTAGGCGACAGTTATGGCTACACCTTC. The chain joins TRBV30 to TRBJ1-2, with TRBD1 as a possible D gene (5 bases). Germline V CDR1 and CDR2: GTSNPN, SVGIG (reference sequence). V dropped 5 bases and J dropped 5 bases, with 12 bases sitting between them. The CDR3 runs to 12 residues.

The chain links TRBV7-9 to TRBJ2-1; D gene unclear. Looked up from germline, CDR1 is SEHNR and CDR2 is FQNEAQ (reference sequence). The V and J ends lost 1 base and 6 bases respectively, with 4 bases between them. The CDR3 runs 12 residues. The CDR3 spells CASSLEFNEQFF. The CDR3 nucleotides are TGTGCCAGCAGCTTAGAGTTCAATGAGCAGTTCTTC.

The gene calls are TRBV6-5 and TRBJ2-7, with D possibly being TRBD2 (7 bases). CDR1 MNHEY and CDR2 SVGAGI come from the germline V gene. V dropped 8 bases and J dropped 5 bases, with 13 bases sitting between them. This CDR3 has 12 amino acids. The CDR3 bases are TGTGCCAGCTCTGGGGGGGGCGACGAGCAGTACTTC. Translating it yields CASSGGGDEQYF.

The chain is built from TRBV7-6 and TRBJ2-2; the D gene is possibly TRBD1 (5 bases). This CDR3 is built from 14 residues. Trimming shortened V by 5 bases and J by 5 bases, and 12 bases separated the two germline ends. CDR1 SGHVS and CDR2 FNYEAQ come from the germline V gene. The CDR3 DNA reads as TGTGCCAGCAGCGGTACAGGAAAGACCGGGGAGCTGTTTTTT. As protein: CASSGTGKTGELFF. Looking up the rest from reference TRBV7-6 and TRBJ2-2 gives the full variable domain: GAGVSQSPRYKVTKRGQDVALRCDPISGHVSLYWYRQALGQGPEFLTYFNYEAQQDKSGLPNDRFSAERPEGSISTLTIQRTEQRDSAMYRCASSGTGKTGELFFGEGSRLTVL.

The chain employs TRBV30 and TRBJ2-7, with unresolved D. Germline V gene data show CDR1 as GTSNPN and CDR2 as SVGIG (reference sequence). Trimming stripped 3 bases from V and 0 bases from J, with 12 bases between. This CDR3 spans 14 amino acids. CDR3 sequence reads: CAWSAGVSSYEQYF. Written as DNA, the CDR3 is TGTGCCTGGAGCGCAGGAGTATCCTCCTACGAGCAGTACTTC.

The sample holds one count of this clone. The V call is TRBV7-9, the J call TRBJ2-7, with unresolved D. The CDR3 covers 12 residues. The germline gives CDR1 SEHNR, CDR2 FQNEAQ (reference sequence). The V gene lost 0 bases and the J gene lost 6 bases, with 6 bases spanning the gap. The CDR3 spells CASSLADLEQYF. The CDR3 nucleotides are TGTGCCAGCAGCTTAGCGGACCTCGAGCAGTACTTC.

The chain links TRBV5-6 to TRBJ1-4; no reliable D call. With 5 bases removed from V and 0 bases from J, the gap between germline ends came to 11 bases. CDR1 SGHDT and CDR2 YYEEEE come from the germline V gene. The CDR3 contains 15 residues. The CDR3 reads CASSRGPTTNEKLFF. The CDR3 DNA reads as TGTGCCAGCAGTCGAGGGCCAACAACTAATGAAAAACTGTTTTTT.

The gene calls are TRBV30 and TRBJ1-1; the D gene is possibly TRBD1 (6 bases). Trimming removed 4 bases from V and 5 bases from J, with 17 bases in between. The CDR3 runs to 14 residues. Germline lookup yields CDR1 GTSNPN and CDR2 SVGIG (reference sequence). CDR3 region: CAWTGVRVGTEAFF. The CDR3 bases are TGTGCCTGGACAGGGGTTCGTGTAGGTACTGAAGCTTTCTTT.

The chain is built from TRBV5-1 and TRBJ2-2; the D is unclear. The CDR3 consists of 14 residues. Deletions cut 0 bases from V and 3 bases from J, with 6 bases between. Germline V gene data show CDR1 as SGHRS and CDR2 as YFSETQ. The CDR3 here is CASSLDKHTGELFF. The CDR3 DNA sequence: TGCGCCAGCAGCTTGGACAAACACACCGGGGAGCTGTTTTTT. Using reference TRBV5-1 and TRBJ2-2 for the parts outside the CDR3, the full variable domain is KAGVTQTPRYLIKTRGQQVTLSCSPISGHRSVSWYQQTPGQGLQFLFEYFSETQRNKGNFPGRFSGRQFSNSRSEMNVSTLELGDSALYLCASSLDKHTGELFFGEGSRLTVL.

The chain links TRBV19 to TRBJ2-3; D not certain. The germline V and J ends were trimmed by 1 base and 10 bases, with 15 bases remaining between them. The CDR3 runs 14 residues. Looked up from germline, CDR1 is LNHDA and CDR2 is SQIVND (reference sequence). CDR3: CASSIGTPLGAQYF. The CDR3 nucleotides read TGTGCCAGTAGTATAGGGACCCCGCTGGGCGCGCAGTATTTT.

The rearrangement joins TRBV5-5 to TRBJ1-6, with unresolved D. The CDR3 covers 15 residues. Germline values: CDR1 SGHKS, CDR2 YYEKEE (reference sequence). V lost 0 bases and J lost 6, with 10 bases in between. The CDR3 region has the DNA TGTGCCAGCAGCTTGGAGGACCTCCCTAATTCACCCCTCCACTTT. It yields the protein CASSLEDLPNSPLHF.

The CDR3 loop is CASSLEGSEQFF. Here the CDR3 DNA reads TGTGCCAGCAGCTTAGAGGGCAGCGAGCAGTTCTTC. J is TRBJ2-1 and V is TRBV7-8; D call uncertain. CDR1 is SGHVS, CDR2 FQNEAQ, per germline. V lost 1 base and J 10 bases, leaving 8 bases between the germline ends. CDR3 length: 12 amino acids.

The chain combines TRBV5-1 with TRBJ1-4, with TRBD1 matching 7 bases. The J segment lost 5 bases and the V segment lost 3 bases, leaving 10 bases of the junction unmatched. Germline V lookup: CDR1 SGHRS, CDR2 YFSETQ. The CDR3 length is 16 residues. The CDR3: CASSSSMQGGNEKLFF. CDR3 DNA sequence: TGCGCCAGCAGCTCGAGCATGCAGGGGGGAAATGAAAAACTGTTTTTT.

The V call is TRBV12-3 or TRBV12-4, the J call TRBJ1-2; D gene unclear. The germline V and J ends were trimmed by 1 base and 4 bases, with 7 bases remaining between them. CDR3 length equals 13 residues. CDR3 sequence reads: CASSLGTSYGYTF. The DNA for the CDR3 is TGTGCCAGCAGTTTAGGGACCAGCTATGGCTACACCTTC.

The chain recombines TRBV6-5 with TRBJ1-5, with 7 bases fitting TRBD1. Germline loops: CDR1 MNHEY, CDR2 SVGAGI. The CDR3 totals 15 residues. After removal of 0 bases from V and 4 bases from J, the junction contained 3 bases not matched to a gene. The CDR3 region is CASSYSGRGNQPQHF. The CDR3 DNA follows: TGTGCCAGCAGTTACTCGGGCAGGGGGAATCAGCCCCAGCATTTT.

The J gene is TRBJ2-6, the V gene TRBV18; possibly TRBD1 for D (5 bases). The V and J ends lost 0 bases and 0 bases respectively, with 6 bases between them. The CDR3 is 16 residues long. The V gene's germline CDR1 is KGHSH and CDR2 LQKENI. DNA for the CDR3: TGTGCCAGCTCACCACCAAGGGGCTCTGGGGCCAACGTCCTGACTTTC. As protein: CASSPPRGSGANVLTF.

DNA for the CDR3: TGTGCCAGCTCACCACCAGGTGGGAGCAATCAGCCCCAGCATTTT. Translating it yields CASSPPGGSNQPQHF. The gene calls are TRBV18 and TRBJ1-5; D not certain. The V end was cut by 0 bases, the J end by 1 base, with 7 bases between. Germline V lookup: CDR1 KGHSH, CDR2 LQKENI. The CDR3 extends over 15 amino acids.

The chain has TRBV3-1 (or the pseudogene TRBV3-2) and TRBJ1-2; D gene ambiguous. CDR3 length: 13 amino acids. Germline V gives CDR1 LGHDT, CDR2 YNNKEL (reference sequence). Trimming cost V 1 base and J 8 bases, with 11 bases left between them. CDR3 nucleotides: TGTGCCAGCAGCCAAGTCCGGGATTCGGGCTACACCTTC. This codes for CASSQVRDSGYTF.

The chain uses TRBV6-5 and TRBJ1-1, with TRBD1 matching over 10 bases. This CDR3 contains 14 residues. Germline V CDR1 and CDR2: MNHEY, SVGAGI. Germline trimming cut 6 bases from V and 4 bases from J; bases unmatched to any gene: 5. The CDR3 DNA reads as TGTGCCAGCAGGCACCGGACAGGGGGCACTGAAGCTTTCTTT. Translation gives CASRHRTGGTEAFF.

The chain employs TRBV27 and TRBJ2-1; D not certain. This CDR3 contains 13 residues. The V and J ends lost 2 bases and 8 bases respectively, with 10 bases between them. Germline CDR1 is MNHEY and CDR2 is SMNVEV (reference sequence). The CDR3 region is CASSLASSYEQFF. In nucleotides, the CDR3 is TGTGCCAGCAGTTTAGCTAGTAGCTATGAGCAGTTCTTC.

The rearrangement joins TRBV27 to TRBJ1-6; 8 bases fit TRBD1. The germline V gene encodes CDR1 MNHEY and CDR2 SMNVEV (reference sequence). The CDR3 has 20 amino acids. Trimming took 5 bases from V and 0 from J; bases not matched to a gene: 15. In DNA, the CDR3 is TGTGCCAGCAGTGCTCGCGGACAGGGCGAGGCCAACTCCTATAATTCACCCCTCCACTTT. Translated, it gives CASSARGQGEANSYNSPLHF.

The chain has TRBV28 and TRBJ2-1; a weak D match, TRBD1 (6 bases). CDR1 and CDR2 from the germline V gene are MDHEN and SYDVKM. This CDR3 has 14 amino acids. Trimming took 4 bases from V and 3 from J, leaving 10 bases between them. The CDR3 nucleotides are TGTGCCAGCAGTTCAGGGGTACTCTACAATGAGCAGTTCTTC. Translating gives CASSSGVLYNEQFF.

The chain's CDR3 is CASSEAGGVQETQYF. CDR3 in DNA: TGTGCCAGCAGTGAAGCGGGCGGCGTCCAAGAGACCCAGTACTTC. This chain uses TRBV6-1 with TRBJ2-5; D remains ambiguous. V lost 0 bases and J 1 base, leaving 9 bases between the germline ends. Germline V gene data show CDR1 as MNHNS and CDR2 as SASEGT. The CDR3 totals 15 residues.